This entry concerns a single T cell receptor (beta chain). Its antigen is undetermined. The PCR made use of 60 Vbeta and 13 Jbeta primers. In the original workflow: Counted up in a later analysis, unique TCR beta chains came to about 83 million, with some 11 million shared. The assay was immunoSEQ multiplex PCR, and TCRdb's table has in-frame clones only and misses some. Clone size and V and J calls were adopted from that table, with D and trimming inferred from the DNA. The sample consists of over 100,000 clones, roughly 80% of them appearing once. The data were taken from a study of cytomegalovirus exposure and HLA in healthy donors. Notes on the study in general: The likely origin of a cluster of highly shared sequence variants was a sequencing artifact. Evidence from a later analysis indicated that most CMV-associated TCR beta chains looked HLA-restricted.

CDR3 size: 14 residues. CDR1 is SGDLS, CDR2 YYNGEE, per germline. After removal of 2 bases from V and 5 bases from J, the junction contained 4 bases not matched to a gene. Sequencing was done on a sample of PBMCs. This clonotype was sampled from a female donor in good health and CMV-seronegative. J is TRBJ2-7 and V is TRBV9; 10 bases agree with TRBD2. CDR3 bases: TGTGCCAGCAGCGTTCGAGCGGGAGGGAACGAGCAGTACTTC. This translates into CASSVRAGGNEQYF.